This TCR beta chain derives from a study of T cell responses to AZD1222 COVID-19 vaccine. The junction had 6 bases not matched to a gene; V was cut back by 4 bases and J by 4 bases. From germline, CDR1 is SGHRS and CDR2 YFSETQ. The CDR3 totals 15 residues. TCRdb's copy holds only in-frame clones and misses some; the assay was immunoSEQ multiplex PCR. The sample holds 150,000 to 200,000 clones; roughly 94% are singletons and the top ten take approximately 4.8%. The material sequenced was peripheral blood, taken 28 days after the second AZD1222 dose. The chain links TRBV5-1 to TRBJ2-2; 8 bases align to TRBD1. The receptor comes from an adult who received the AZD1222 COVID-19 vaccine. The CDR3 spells CASSQGQGFTGELFF. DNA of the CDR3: TGCGCCAGCAGCCAAGGACAGGGATTCACCGGGGAGCTGTTTTTT.